Following are 10 T cell receptor beta chains from one sample sequenced in a study of T cell clonality in common variable immunodeficiency. Sequenced by immunoSEQ multiplex PCR; TCRdb stores in-frame clones only, minus some. Observed in the sample are about 44,000 clones, none of them singletons. The sequenced sample was peripheral blood mononuclear cells. The source of these receptors is a person between 18 and 70 years old in good health.

This clone has ten or more counts. The read falls 3 residues short of the CDR3 end, and the missing part is taken from the germline J gene. Other DNA sequences in the sample encode the same CDR3. The chain carries TRBV20-1 and TRBJ2-1; 16 bases map to TRBD2. J was trimmed by 1 base and V by 3 bases; bases with no gene match: 6. CDR1 DFQATT and CDR2 SNEGSKA come from the germline V gene (reference sequence). The CDR3 covers 18 residues. Incomplete CDR3 DNA: TGCAGTGCTAGTCTCGGGACTAGCGGGAGGGGATCCTACAATGAG. This codes for CSASLGTSGRGSYNE. The full CDR3 protein reads CSASLGTSGRGSYNEQFF.

At least ten counts were recorded for this clone. Read sequence stops 3 residues before the CDR3 end, and the germline J gene provides the missing end. The chain joins TRBV5-1 to TRBJ1-2; 8 bases are shared with TRBD1. Germline trimming cut 4 bases from V and 5 bases from J; bases unmatched to any gene: 7. The CDR3 runs 14 residues. Germline V gives CDR1 SGHRS, CDR2 YFSETQ. This chain's CDR3 is CASSIGQGRYGYTF. The covered CDR3 bases are TGCGCCAGCAGCATCGGACAGGGCCGATATGGC. The whole variable domain, filled in from reference TRBV5-1 and TRBJ1-2, reads KAGVTQTPRYLIKTRGQQVTLSCSPISGHRSVSWYQQTPGQGLQFLFEYFSETQRNKGNFPGRFSGRQFSNSRSEMNVSTLELGDSALYLCASSIGQGRYGYTFGSGTRLTVV.

This clone was detected ten times or more. One end of the junction is discordant with germline, which a read error may explain. The read gets to within 3 residues of the CDR3 end, and the germline J gene fills in the rest. This chain links TRBV4-2 with TRBJ2-6; no firm D call. CDR1 and CDR2 (germline): LGHNA, YNFKEQ. CDR3 size: 16 residues. The CDR3 sequence is CASSQDSNSGANVLTF. The CDR3 bases that were read are TGCGCCAGCAGCCAAGATAGCAACTCTGGGGCCAACGTC.

This clone was picked up many times. Germline is not matched at one junction end, which may reflect a read error. The sequence runs out 3 residues before the end of the CDR3; the remainder is reconstructed from the germline J gene. The rearrangement links TRBV4-2 to TRBJ2-3; D not certain. The germline gives CDR1 LGHNA, CDR2 YNFKEQ. CDR3 size: 15 residues. The covered CDR3 bases are TGCGCCAGCAGCCAAGTCTCTGACAACACAGATACG. Protein sequence: CASSQVSDNTDT. The entire CDR3 is CASSQVSDNTDTQYF.

This clone was picked up a small number of times. Read coverage stops 3 residues before the CDR3 terminus; the germline J gene supplies the remainder. The chain uses TRBV2 and TRBJ2-2; TRBD2 matches at 11 bases. CDR1 and CDR2 from the germline V gene are SNHLY and FYNNEI. The CDR3 covers 14 residues. Here the CDR3 reads CVGRGTSGGGELFF. Partial CDR3 DNA: TGTGTCGGCAGGGGGACTAGCGGAGGCGGGGAG.

This clone was counted ten times or more. The read stops 3 residues short of the end of the CDR3; the missing end is completed from the germline J gene. The chain combines TRBV28 with TRBJ1-6; tentatively, D is TRBD1 (5 bases). Deletions cut 6 bases from V and 11 bases from J, with 17 bases between. The germline V gene encodes CDR1 MDHEN and CDR2 SYDVKM. The CDR3 spans 14 residues. CDR3 sequence reads: CASRNTGANPPLHF. CDR3 DNA, as far as it was read: TGTGCCAGCAGGAATACAGGAGCAAATCCACCC.

This clone has a count of ten or more. Partial CDR3 DNA: TGTGCCAGTAGAGGGTTTAGAGCTTCCTCCACAGATACG. The encoded protein is CASRGFRASSTDT. The whole CDR3 reads CASRGFRASSTDTQYF. The chain combines TRBV19 with TRBJ2-3; no firm D call. With the read ending 3 residues before the CDR3 end, the germline J gene is used to fill in that end. V lost 6 bases, J lost 2 bases, and 18 bases lay in between. The CDR3 has 16 residues. Germline CDR1 reads LNHDA; CDR2 reads SQIVND (reference sequence).

This clone showed up many times. Sequencing ends 3 residues short of the CDR3 end; the germline J gene provides the rest. The chain uses TRBV5-1 and TRBJ1-6; 9 bases align to TRBD1. V was pared by 7 bases and J by 9 bases, with 11 bases of the junction left unmatched. The V gene's germline CDR1 is SGHRS and CDR2 YFSETQ. The length of the CDR3 is 15 residues. Partial CDR3 DNA: TGCGCCAGCGCGGAGACGACAGGGGGAGGTTCACCC. It is translated as CASAETTGGGSP. The CDR3 reads in full as CASAETTGGGSPLHF.

Ten or more counts support this clone. The CDR3 end falls 3 residues outside the read, so it is completed with the germline J gene. This chain connects TRBV19 to TRBJ2-5; 8 bases are a match to TRBD2. Germline values: CDR1 LNHDA, CDR2 SQIVND (reference sequence). This CDR3 spans 15 amino acids. Trimming cost V 4 bases and J 5 bases; bases outside gene matches: 9. The CDR3 DNA, read in part, is TGTGCCAGTAGTAAGAGATGGGTAGCGGGGGAGACC. Residues: CASSKRWVAGET. The whole CDR3 protein is CASSKRWVAGETQYF.

This clone was found many times. The sequenced fragment ends 3 residues before the CDR3 boundary, so the rest is inferred from the germline J gene. V and J are TRBV19 and TRBJ1-2; D gene uncertain. Germline CDR1 LNHDA, CDR2 SQIVND (reference sequence). This CDR3 has 15 residues. Trimming removed 5 bases at V and 1 base at J, with 14 bases between. CDR3 amino acids: CASSPPTGFNYGYTF. CDR3 DNA, as far as it was read: TGTGCCAGTAGTCCCCCGACGGGTTTTAACTATGGC.